Listed below are T cell receptor beta chains from one sample, sequenced in a study of cytomegalovirus exposure and HLA in healthy donors. This table comes from immunoSEQ multiplex PCR, and its TCRdb copy is limited to in-frame clones, with some not included. The sample includes more than 250,000 clones, 90% of them seen just once. Input material: PBMCs. Receptor source: a woman younger than 45 in good health and CMV-seronegative. CDR3s include the opening cysteine and the closing phenylalanine or tryptophan. The D gene is left open where the match is weak. Part of the rows lack a size; the others show once, few, many or a class for expanded clones.

j_gene | abundance | d_gene | v_gene | CDR3nt | CDR3aa
TRBJ2-7 | - | - | TRBV7-2 | TGTGCCAGCAGCTGGGGGCAGGCCTATGAGCAGTACTTC | CASSWGQAYEQYF
TRBJ2-7 | - | - | TRBV27 | TGTGCCAGCAGTTTATCAGGGGTCGAGACCTACGAGCAGTACTTC | CASSLSGVETYEQYF
TRBJ1-2 | - | TRBD1 | TRBV30 | TGTGCCTGGAGTGTACCATGGACAGGGCCTTATGGCTACACCTTC | CAWSVPWTGPYGYTF
TRBJ2-2 | - | - | TRBV27 | TGTGCCAGCAGCGGACTACCGAACACCGGGGAGCTGTTTTTT | CASSGLPNTGELFF
TRBJ2-1 | - | TRBD1 | TRBV9 | TGTGCCAGCAGCGGGGGACAGGGGAAGTTCAATGAGCAGTTCTTC | CASSGGQGKFNEQFF
TRBJ2-7 | - | TRBD2 | TRBV7-3 | TGTGCCAGCAGCCCGCGGGGTAGCGGGACCGATCCCCTCGAGCAGTACTTC | CASSPRGSGTDPLEQYF
TRBJ1-4 | - | TRBD1 | TRBV11-2 | TGTGCCAGCAGCTCCCAGGGGGCGGCTAATGAAAAACTGTTTTTT | CASSSQGAANEKLFF
TRBJ1-4 | - | - | TRBV7-7 | TGTGCCAGCAGCTTAGGCCCCCGTTCTGAAAAACTGTTTTTT | CASSLGPRSEKLFF
TRBJ2-7 | - | - | TRBV30 | TGTGCCTGGGGGAACCCCCCATTAACTGGGACCACCTACGAGCAGTACTTC | CAWGNPPLTGTTYEQYF
TRBJ1-4 | - | TRBD1 | TRBV6-5 | TGTGCCAGCAGTTCCGACAGGGCTACCAATGAAAAACTGTTTTTT | CASSSDRATNEKLFF
TRBJ2-7 | - | - | TRBV25-1 | TGTGCCAGCAGTGGAACCGGGACAACCAGCTCCTACGAGCAGTACTTC | CASSGTGTTSSYEQYF
TRBJ1-1 | - | - | TRBV7-6 | TGTGCCAGCAGCTTAGTTTTGGAGGGTGAAGCTTTCTTT | CASSLVLEGEAFF
TRBJ2-5 | - | TRBD2 | TRBV7-9 | TGTGCCAGCAGCTTAGGCACTAGCGGGAACCAAGAGACCCAGTACTTC | CASSLGTSGNQETQYF
TRBJ2-7 | - | TRBD2 | TRBV7-3 | TGTGCCAGCAGCTCAGGACTAGCGGGAGAACAGACAGATTGGCACGAGCAGTACTTC | CASSSGLAGEQTDWHEQYF
TRBJ2-2 | - | - | TRBV7-6 | TGTGCCAGCAGCTTATTTACCGCTGATGCCGCGAACACCGGGGAGCTGTTTTTT | CASSLFTADAANTGELFF
TRBJ2-7 | - | - | TRBV28 | TGTGCCAGCAGTTTTTATGGCTACGAGCAGTACTTC | CASSFYGYEQYF
TRBJ2-1 | - | TRBD2 | TRBV7-6 | TGTGCCAGCAGCTTAGAAGCGGGAGGGCCCCACAATGAGCAGTTCTTC | CASSLEAGGPHNEQFF
TRBJ2-3 | - | TRBD2 | TRBV7-2 | TGTGCCAGCAGCTTAGGACCGGCGGGAGGGCCGGGAGATACGCAGTATTTT | CASSLGPAGGPGDTQYF
TRBJ2-7 | few | TRBD1 | TRBV7-6 | TGTGCCAGCAGCGTTGGACAGGGCGGGAACGAGCAGTACTTC | CASSVGQGGNEQYF
TRBJ1-4 | - | TRBD1 | TRBV19 | TGTGCCAGTAGTAGCCGGCTGCGGGACAGGGGGGAAGAAAAACTGTTTTTT | CASSSRLRDRGEEKLFF
TRBJ1-2 | - | - | TRBV29-1 | TGCAGCGTTGTTTGGGGACGTCCTCATCGGAACACCTTC | CSVVWGRPHRNTF
TRBJ2-1 | once | TRBD2 | TRBV5-1 | TGCGCCAGCAGCTTAGCAGCGGGAGCAAGGGAGCAGTTCTTC | CASSLAAGAREQFF
TRBJ2-5 | - | - | TRBV5-1 | TGCGCCAGCAGCTTGTACGGCCAAGAGACCCAGTACTTC | CASSLYGQETQYF
TRBJ2-7 | - | - | TRBV7-3 | TGTGCCAGCAGCTTAGGTTGGGGGGCGAACGAGCAGTACTTC | CASSLGWGANEQYF
TRBJ1-4 | - | - | TRBV28 | TGTGCCAGCAGCAAGACTGGCAACCCTAATGAAAAACTGTTTTTT | CASSKTGNPNEKLFF
TRBJ2-3 | - | - | TRBV6-1 | TGTGCCAGCAGTCCCCTTAGCGGAAGCACAGATACGCAGTATTTT | CASSPLSGSTDTQYF
TRBJ1-3 | - | - | TRBV15 | TGTGCCACCAGCACGGCCGGTTCTGGAAACACCATATATTTT | CATSTAGSGNTIYF
TRBJ2-3 | few | TRBD2 | TRBV9 | TGTGCCAGCAGCCCGGGACTAGCGGCCACAGATACGCAGTATTTT | CASSPGLAATDTQYF
TRBJ2-1 | - | TRBD2 | TRBV5-1 | TGCGCCAGCAGCGATAGATTACTAGCGGGACACAATGAGCAGTTCTTC | CASSDRLLAGHNEQFF
TRBJ2-7 | - | - | TRBV6-1 | TGTGCCAGCAACATGGGGCTAGCGACCGAGCAGTACTTC | CASNMGLATEQYF
TRBJ1-2 | - | - | TRBV28 | TGTGCCAGCAGTTTAGAGCTACTCTATGGCTACACCTTC | CASSLELLYGYTF
TRBJ2-2 | - | - | TRBV4-3 | TGCGCCAGCAGCCAAGGGGCGGTGAACACCGGGGAGCTGTTTTTT | CASSQGAVNTGELFF
TRBJ2-3 | - | - | TRBV5-4 | TGTGCCAGCAGCCCTGGGGGGACTAGCACAGATACGCAGTATTTT | CASSPGGTSTDTQYF
TRBJ2-1 | - | - | TRBV10-3 | TGTGCCATCAGTGCCGGCAGCCACAATGAGCAGTTCTTC | CAISAGSHNEQFF
TRBJ1-1 | once | - | TRBV9 | TGTGCCAGCAGCCCCAGGACCCGGACTGAAGCTTTCTTT | CASSPRTRTEAFF
TRBJ1-5 | - | - | TRBV21-1 | TGTGCCAGCAGCAAAGTTCGCCAGCCCCAGCATTTT | CASSKVRQPQHF
TRBJ2-5 | - | TRBD1 | TRBV5-6 | TGTGCCAGCAGCTTGTCGGCCAGGGGGGAGACCCAGTACTTC | CASSLSARGETQYF
TRBJ2-7 | - | TRBD1 | TRBV6-6 | TGTGCCAGCAGCCAAGACAGGGTCGACGAGCAGTACTTC | CASSQDRVDEQYF
TRBJ1-2 | - | - | TRBV5-1 | TGCGCCAGCAGCTTGGGCCTCGGGCCAGCACAAGGCTACACCTTC | CASSLGLGPAQGYTF
TRBJ2-7 | - | TRBD1 | TRBV29-1 | TGCAGCGTTCCGGGACAGGGAGGGGAGCAGTACTTC | CSVPGQGGEQYF
TRBJ2-7 | - | TRBD2 | TRBV30 | TGTGCCTGGAGCTTGCTTAGCGGGAGTGGCGAGCAGTACTTC | CAWSLLSGSGEQYF
TRBJ1-5 | once | - | TRBV28 | TGTGCCAGCAGAATTGGAGATTACTATAGCAATCAGCCCCAGCATTTT | CASRIGDYYSNQPQHF
TRBJ1-2 | - | - | TRBV6-5 | TGTGCCAGCAGTTACTGGGAAAACGATGGCTACACCTTC | CASSYWENDGYTF
TRBJ2-7 | - | - | TRBV11-2 | TGTGCCAGCAGCTTTTTCCAGGAAGGGCAGTCTCGGTCCTACGAGCAGTACTTC | CASSFFQEGQSRSYEQYF
TRBJ2-7 | - | - | TRBV5-4 | TGTGCCAGCAGCGTAGACCCTACTTACGAGCAGTACTTC | CASSVDPTYEQYF
TRBJ1-1 | - | TRBD1 | TRBV11-2 | TGTGCCAGCAGCTTAGGACAGGGGGGAACTGAAGCTTTCTTT | CASSLGQGGTEAFF
TRBJ2-3 | - | TRBD2 | TRBV5-4 | TGTGCCAGCAGCTTGGACCTAGCGGCTAGCACAGATACGCAGTATTTT | CASSLDLAASTDTQYF
TRBJ1-2 | few | TRBD1 | TRBV9 | TGTGCCAGCAGCAGGACAGGGGGCCGGGGCTACACCTTC | CASSRTGGRGYTF
TRBJ1-5 | - | - | TRBV6-4 | TGTGCCAGCAGTCCGACTGTTAATCAGCCCCAGCATTTT | CASSPTVNQPQHF
TRBJ2-7 | - | - | TRBV5-1 | TGCGCCAGCAGCTCCATGGGGGGTTACGAGCAGTACTTC | CASSSMGGYEQYF
TRBJ1-1 | - | - | TRBV6-5 | TGTGCCAGCAGTTACTATGGGGAGAGGGACACTGAAGCTTTCTTT | CASSYYGERDTEAFF